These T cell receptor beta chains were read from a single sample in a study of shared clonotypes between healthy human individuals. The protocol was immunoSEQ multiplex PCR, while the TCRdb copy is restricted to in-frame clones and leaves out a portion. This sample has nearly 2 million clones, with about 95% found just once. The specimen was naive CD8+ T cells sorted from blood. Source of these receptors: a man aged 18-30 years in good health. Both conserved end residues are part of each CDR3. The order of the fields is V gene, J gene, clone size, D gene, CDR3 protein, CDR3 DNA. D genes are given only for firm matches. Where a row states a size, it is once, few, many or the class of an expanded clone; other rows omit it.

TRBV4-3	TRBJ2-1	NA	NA	CASSQEAGWLNEQFF	TGCGCCAGCAGCCAAGAGGCGGGATGGCTGAATGAGCAGTTCTTC
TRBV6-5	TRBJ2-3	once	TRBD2	CASSYLRGDTDTQYF	TGTGCCAGCAGTTACTTGCGGGGGGACACAGATACGCAGTATTTT
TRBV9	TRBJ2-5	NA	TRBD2	CASSLGTSGAQETQYF	TGTGCCAGCAGCCTAGGGACTAGCGGAGCCCAAGAGACCCAGTACTTC
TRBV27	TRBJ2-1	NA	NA	CASSLKGREYNNEQFF	TGTGCCAGCAGTTTAAAGGGCAGGGAGTACAACAATGAGCAGTTCTTC
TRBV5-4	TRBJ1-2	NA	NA	CASSFGGEDYFGYTF	TGTGCCAGCAGCTTCGGAGGGGAAGACTACTTTGGCTACACCTTC
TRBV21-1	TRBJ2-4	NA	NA	CASSKGQGLAKNIQYF	TGTGCCAGCAGCAAGGGACAGGGGTTAGCCAAAAACATTCAGTACTTC
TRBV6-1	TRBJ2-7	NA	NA	CASSEGTASYEQYF	TGTGCCAGCAGTGAAGGCACAGCCTCCTACGAGCAGTACTTC
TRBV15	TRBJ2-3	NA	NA	CATSWTGTTDTQYF	TGTGCCACCAGCTGGACTGGAACCACAGATACGCAGTATTTT
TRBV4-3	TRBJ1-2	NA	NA	CASSPGFLGYGYTF	TGCGCCAGCAGCCCAGGGTTCTTGGGCTATGGCTACACCTTC
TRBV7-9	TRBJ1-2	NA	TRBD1	CASSFQGARGYTF	TGTGCCAGCAGCTTCCAGGGGGCTCGTGGCTACACCTTC
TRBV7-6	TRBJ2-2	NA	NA	CASRAASGELFF	TGTGCCAGCAGAGCGGCTTCCGGGGAGCTGTTTTTT
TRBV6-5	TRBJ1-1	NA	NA	CASSYRDGEAFF	TGTGCCAGCAGTTATCGGGACGGAGAAGCTTTCTTT
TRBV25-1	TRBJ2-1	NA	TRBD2	CASSDFRLAGGTLNEQFF	TGTGCCAGCAGTGACTTCCGACTAGCGGGGGGTACCCTCAATGAGCAGTTCTTC
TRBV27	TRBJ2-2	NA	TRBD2	CASSLYPSGDEKRELFF	TGTGCCAGCAGTTTATACCCTAGCGGGGACGAGAAACGGGAGCTGTTTTTT
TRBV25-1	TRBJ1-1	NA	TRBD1	CASRMTGSGTEAFF	TGTGCCAGCAGGATGACAGGGTCGGGCACTGAAGCTTTCTTT
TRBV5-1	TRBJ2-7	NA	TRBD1	CASSFNRGDYEQYF	TGCGCCAGCAGCTTTAACAGGGGAGACTACGAGCAGTACTTC
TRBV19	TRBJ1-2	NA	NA	CASSIGQNGYTF	TGTGCCAGTAGTATTGGACAGAATGGCTACACCTTC
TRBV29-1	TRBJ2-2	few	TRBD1	CSATGGGTGELFF	TGCAGCGCCACAGGGGGCGGAACCGGGGAGCTGTTTTTT
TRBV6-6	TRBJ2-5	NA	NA	CASSTPGVYQETQYF	TGTGCCAGCAGCACCCCGGGGGTGTACCAAGAGACCCAGTACTTC
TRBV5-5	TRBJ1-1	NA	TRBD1	CASSLSGQGAVMNTEAFF	TGTGCCAGCAGCTTGTCTGGCCAGGGGGCTGTCATGAACACTGAAGCTTTCTTT
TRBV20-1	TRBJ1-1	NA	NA	CSAILNTEAFF	TGCAGTGCTATCCTTAACACTGAAGCTTTCTTT
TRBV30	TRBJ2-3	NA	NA	CAWSVVDTDTQYF	TGTGCCTGGAGTGTAGTGGACACAGATACGCAGTATTTT
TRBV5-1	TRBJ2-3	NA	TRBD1	CASRAGTASTDTQYF	TGCGCCAGCAGAGCCGGGACAGCTAGCACAGATACGCAGTATTTT
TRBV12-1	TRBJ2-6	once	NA	CASSFRTGSSGANVLTF	TGTGCCAGCAGCTTTAGGACAGGAAGCTCTGGGGCCAACGTCCTGACTTTC
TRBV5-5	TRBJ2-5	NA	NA	CASSFGQPQETQYF	TGTGCCAGCAGCTTCGGACAGCCCCAAGAGACCCAGTACTTC
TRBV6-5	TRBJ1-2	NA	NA	CASSQTGLGNYGYTF	TGTGCCAGCAGCCAAACGGGGTTGGGGAACTATGGCTACACCTTC
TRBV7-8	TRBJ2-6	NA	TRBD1	CASSGTAAASGANVLTF	TGTGCCAGCAGCGGGACAGCGGCGGCTTCTGGGGCCAACGTCCTGACTTTC
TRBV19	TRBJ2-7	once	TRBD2	CASSISLADLYEQYF	TGTGCCAGTAGTATATCCCTAGCGGACCTCTACGAGCAGTACTTC
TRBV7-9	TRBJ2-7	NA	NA	CASSVTTEAGYEQYF	TGTGCCAGCAGCGTCACGACCGAGGCCGGCTACGAGCAGTACTTC
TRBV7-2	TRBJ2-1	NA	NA	CASSKRGASNEQFF	TGTGCCAGCAGCAAGAGGGGGGCGAGCAATGAGCAGTTCTTC
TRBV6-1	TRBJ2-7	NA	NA	CASSELTLHEQYF	TGTGCCAGCAGTGAATTGACCCTCCACGAGCAGTACTTC
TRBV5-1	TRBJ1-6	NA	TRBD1	CASSLATGGNSPLHF	TGCGCCAGCAGCTTGGCCACAGGGGGTAATTCACCCCTCCACTTT
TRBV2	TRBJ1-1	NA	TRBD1	CASSEIGQGNTEAFF	TGTGCCAGCAGTGAAATTGGACAGGGGAACACTGAAGCTTTCTTT
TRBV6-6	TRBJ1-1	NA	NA	CASSGETATGSEAFF	TGTGCCAGCAGTGGGGAGACAGCTACGGGGTCTGAAGCTTTCTTT
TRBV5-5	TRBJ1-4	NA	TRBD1	CASSSGQGLWEKLFF	TGTGCCAGCAGCTCTGGACAGGGACTTTGGGAAAAACTGTTTTTT
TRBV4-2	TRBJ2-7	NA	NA	CASSQDGFYEQYF	TGTGCCAGCAGCCAAGATGGGTTCTACGAGCAGTACTTC
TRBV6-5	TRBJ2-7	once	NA	CASSYREGSYEQYF	TGTGCCAGCAGTTATCGCGAGGGCTCCTACGAGCAGTACTTC
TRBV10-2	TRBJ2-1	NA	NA	CASSEDSSSGNEQFF	TGCGCCAGCAGTGAGGATTCTAGCTCCGGGAATGAGCAGTTCTTC
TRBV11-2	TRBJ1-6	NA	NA	CASSLGQGSYNSPLHF	TGTGCCAGCAGCTTAGGCCAGGGGTCCTATAATTCACCCCTCCACTTT
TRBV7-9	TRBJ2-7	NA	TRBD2	CASSPAGAGAPNEQYF	TGTGCCAGCAGCCCAGCGGGGGCGGGGGCGCCGAACGAGCAGTACTTC
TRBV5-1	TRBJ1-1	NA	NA	CASSQHASNTEAFF	TGCGCCAGCAGCCAACACGCGTCGAACACTGAAGCTTTCTTT
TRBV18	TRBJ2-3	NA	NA	CASSPTFFGTDTQYF	TGTGCCAGCTCACCTACTTTTTTCGGCACAGATACGCAGTATTTT